This is a list of T cell receptor beta chains from one sample in a study of tumor-infiltrating lymphocytes in oesophageal squamous cell carcinoma. Using its own MiXCR run on the PCR reads, TCRdb lists one record per CDR3 protein. The sample includes 23,000 or so distinct CDR3 sequences, approximately 34% seen only once; the top ten take about 20%. The sequenced sample was esophageal tumor tissue. These receptors were obtained from a female donor with esophageal squamous cell carcinoma. Both conserved end residues are part of each CDR3. Fields, in order: clone size, J gene, V gene, D gene, CDR3 protein, CDR3 DNA. The D gene is left open where the match is weak. Only part of the rows carry a size: once, few, many, or a class if the clone is expanded.

abundance: many; j_gene: TRBJ2-1; v_gene: TRBV6-2/TRBV6-3; d_gene: TRBD2; CDR3aa: CASSYVSSGSVMFGNEQFF; CDR3nt: TGTGCCAGCAGTTACGTGAGTAGCGGGAGTGTCATGTTCGGCAATGAGCAGTTCTTC
abundance: -; j_gene: TRBJ1-2; v_gene: TRBV30; d_gene: -; CDR3aa: CAWKQNYGYTF; CDR3nt: TGTGCCTGGAAACAGAACTATGGCTACACCTTC
abundance: few; j_gene: TRBJ1-1; v_gene: TRBV28; d_gene: TRBD1; CDR3aa: CASSLTGGRTEAFF; CDR3nt: TGTGCCAGCAGCTTAACAGGGGGTAGGACTGAAGCTTTCTTT
abundance: -; j_gene: TRBJ2-7; v_gene: TRBV7-2; d_gene: -; CDR3aa: CASSLRREYEQYF; CDR3nt: TGTGCCAGCAGCTTACGGAGGGAATACGAGCAGTACTTC
abundance: -; j_gene: TRBJ1-2; v_gene: TRBV30; d_gene: -; CDR3aa: CAWSPEQGRGYTF; CDR3nt: TGTGCCTGGAGTCCAGAGCAGGGACGGGGCTACACCTTC
abundance: few; j_gene: TRBJ2-7; v_gene: TRBV25-1; d_gene: -; CDR3aa: CASSLYAHTPRDKGSRYEQYF; CDR3nt: TGTGCCAGCAGTCTCTATGCCCACACACCGAGGGACAAGGGCTCGAGGTATGAGCAGTACTTC
abundance: -; j_gene: TRBJ2-7; v_gene: TRBV7-2; d_gene: -; CDR3aa: CASSSGGTPRDTQYF; CDR3nt: TGTGCCAGCAGCTCCGGCGGGACCCCCAGGGATACGCAGTACTTC
abundance: few; j_gene: TRBJ2-1; v_gene: TRBV7-6; d_gene: -; CDR3aa: CASSQGGDEQFF; CDR3nt: TGTGCCAGCAGCCAGGGGGGGGATGAGCAGTTCTTC
abundance: few; j_gene: TRBJ2-5; v_gene: TRBV28; d_gene: TRBD1; CDR3aa: CASTEPGGPFGWEETQYF; CDR3nt: TGTGCCAGCACGGAACCAGGGGGCCCCTTTGGATGGGAAGAGACCCAGTACTTC
abundance: -; j_gene: TRBJ2-5; v_gene: TRBV7-2; d_gene: -; CDR3aa: CASSPFLGGGYNEQYF; CDR3nt: TGTGCCAGCAGCCCGTTCCTGGGGGGGGGCTACAATGAGCAGTACTTC
abundance: many; j_gene: TRBJ2-7; v_gene: TRBV27; d_gene: TRBD2; CDR3aa: CASSTQREGSYEQYF; CDR3nt: TGTGCCAGCAGTACCCAGCGGGAGGGCAGCTACGAGCAGTACTTC
abundance: once; j_gene: TRBJ2-2; v_gene: TRBV5-1; d_gene: TRBD2; CDR3aa: CASSLAFGTSGDGELFF; CDR3nt: TGCGCCAGCAGCTTGGCCTTCGGGACTAGCGGGGACGGGGAGCTGTTTTTT
abundance: few; j_gene: TRBJ2-3; v_gene: TRBV12-3/TRBV12-4; d_gene: TRBD2; CDR3aa: CASIPGLAGGVDTQYF; CDR3nt: TGTGCCAGCATTCCAGGACTAGCGGGGGGAGTAGATACGCAGTATTTT
abundance: -; j_gene: TRBJ2-7; v_gene: TRBV7-2; d_gene: TRBD2; CDR3aa: CASSSGSGNEQYF; CDR3nt: TGTGCCAGCAGCTCGGGTAGCGGGAACGAGCAGTACTTC
abundance: many; j_gene: TRBJ1-2; v_gene: TRBV5-1; d_gene: -; CDR3aa: CASSSELDSYGYTF; CDR3nt: TGCGCCAGCAGCTCCGAACTCGACAGCTATGGCTACACCTTC
abundance: -; j_gene: TRBJ2-7; v_gene: TRBV5-5; d_gene: -; CDR3aa: CASSLRGRGRDYEQYF; CDR3nt: TGTGCCAGCAGCTTGCGGGGGCGGGGGAGGGACTACGAGCAGTACTTC
abundance: many; j_gene: TRBJ1-5; v_gene: TRBV6-1; d_gene: -; CDR3aa: CASSEGQGANQPQHF; CDR3nt: TGTGCCAGCAGTGAAGGGCAGGGTGCGAATCAGCCCCAGCATTTT
abundance: -; j_gene: TRBJ2-1; v_gene: TRBV7-2; d_gene: TRBD1; CDR3aa: CASRPGTGADEQFF; CDR3nt: TGTGCCAGCAGACCCGGGACAGGGGCCGATGAGCAGTTCTTC
abundance: -; j_gene: TRBJ1-5; v_gene: TRBV24-1; d_gene: -; CDR3aa: CATSGDSNQPQHF; CDR3nt: TGTGCCACCAGTGGGGACAGCAATCAGCCCCAGCATTTT
abundance: few; j_gene: TRBJ1-4; v_gene: TRBV5-1; d_gene: TRBD1; CDR3aa: CASSLGDREGKLFF; CDR3nt: TGCGCCAGCAGCTTGGGGGACAGGGAGGGAAAACTGTTTTTT
abundance: many; j_gene: TRBJ2-6; v_gene: TRBV5-5; d_gene: TRBD1; CDR3aa: CASSYRGFGANVLTF; CDR3nt: TGTGCCAGCAGCTACAGGGGCTTTGGGGCCAACGTCCTGACTTTC